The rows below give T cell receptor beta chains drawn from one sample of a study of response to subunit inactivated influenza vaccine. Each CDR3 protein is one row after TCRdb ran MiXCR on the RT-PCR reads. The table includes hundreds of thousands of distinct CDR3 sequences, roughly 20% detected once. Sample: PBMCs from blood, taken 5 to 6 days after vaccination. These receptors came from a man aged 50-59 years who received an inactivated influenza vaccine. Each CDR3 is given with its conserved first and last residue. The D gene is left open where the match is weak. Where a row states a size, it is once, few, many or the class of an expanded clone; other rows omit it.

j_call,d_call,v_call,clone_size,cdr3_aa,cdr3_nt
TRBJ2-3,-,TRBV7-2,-,CASSPLRNRRHTQYF,TGTGCCAGCAGCCCCTTGCGGAACCGACGCCATACGCAGTATTTT
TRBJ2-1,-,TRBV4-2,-,CASSRILEDPYNEQFF,TGTGCCAGCAGCCGTATTCTTGAGGATCCCTACAATGAGCAGTTCTTC
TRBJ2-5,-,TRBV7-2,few,CASSLRRAIWVQETQYF,TGTGCCAGCAGCTTGCGGCGGGCGATATGGGTCCAAGAGACCCAGTACTTC
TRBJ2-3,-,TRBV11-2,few,CASSLVKSLLITDTQYF,TGTGCCAGCAGCCTCGTGAAGTCTTTATTGATTACAGATACGCAGTATTTT
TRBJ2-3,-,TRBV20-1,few,CSAALLATYSTDTQYF,TGCAGTGCTGCGCTTTTGGCTACCTATAGCACAGATACGCAGTATTTT
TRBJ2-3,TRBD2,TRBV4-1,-,CASSQVAGGSRVADTQYF,TGCGCCAGCAGCCAAGTAGCGGGAGGCTCCCGTGTCGCAGATACGCAGTATTTT
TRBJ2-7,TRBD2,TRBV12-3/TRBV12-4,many,CASSLTSGDSYEQYF,TGTGCCAGCAGTTTGACTAGCGGGGATTCCTACGAGCAGTACTTC
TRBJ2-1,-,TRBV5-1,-,CASSLTVTSSYNEQFF,TGCGCCAGCAGCCTGACCGTTACCAGCTCCTACAATGAGCAGTTCTTC
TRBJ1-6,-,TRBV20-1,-,CSAREGANNSPLHF,TGCAGTGCTAGAGAGGGGGCGAATAATTCACCCCTCCACTTT
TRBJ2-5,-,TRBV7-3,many,CASSPNGILAETQYF,TGTGCCAGCAGCCCAAATGGGATACTAGCAGAGACCCAGTACTTC
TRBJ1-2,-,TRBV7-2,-,CASSPRQRGTYGYTF,TGTGCCAGCAGCCCCCGACAGCGGGGGACCTATGGCTACACCTTC
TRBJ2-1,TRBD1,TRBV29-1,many,CSAFRDSQGQFF,TGCAGCGCTTTCCGGGACAGCCAAGGGCAGTTCTTC
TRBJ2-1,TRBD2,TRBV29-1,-,CSAILAGLNEQFF,TGCAGCGCTATACTAGCGGGATTGAATGAGCAGTTCTTC
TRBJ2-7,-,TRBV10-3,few,CAISSVSRGELSYEQYF,TGTGCCATCAGTTCTGTGTCCAGAGGGGAATTGAGCTACGAGCAGTACTTC
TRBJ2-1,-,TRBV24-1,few,CATSGSPPWNEQFF,TGTGCCACCTCCGGGAGTCCGCCGTGGAATGAGCAGTTCTTC
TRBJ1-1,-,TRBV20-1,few,CSARAFGQTQAFF,TGCAGTGCTAGAGCTTTTGGGCAAACCCAAGCTTTCTTT
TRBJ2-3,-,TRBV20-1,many,CSARRDLNTDTQYF,TGCAGTGCTAGACGGGACTTGAACACAGATACGCAGTATTTT
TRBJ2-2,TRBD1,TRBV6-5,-,CASSYSTGGGTGELFF,TGTGCCAGCAGTTACTCGACAGGGGGTGGCACCGGGGAGCTGTTTTTT
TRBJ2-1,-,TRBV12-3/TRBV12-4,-,CASSKSGISYNEQFF,TGTGCCAGCAGTAAATCGGGAATTTCCTACAATGAGCAGTTCTTC
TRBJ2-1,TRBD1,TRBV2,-,CASSQQGFNYNEQFF,TGTGCCAGCAGTCAACAGGGGTTTAACTACAATGAGCAGTTCTTC
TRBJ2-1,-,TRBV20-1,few,CSAPQGLFYNEQFF,TGCAGTGCCCCCCAAGGGTTATTCTACAATGAGCAGTTCTTC
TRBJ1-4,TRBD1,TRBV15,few,CATSRDRLGGFGEKLFF,TGTGCCACCAGCAGAGATCGTTTAGGGGGCTTCGGGGAAAAACTGTTTTTT
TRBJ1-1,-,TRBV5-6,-,CASSLRQGEGTEAFF,TGTGCCAGCAGCCTAAGACAAGGGGAGGGGACTGAAGCTTTCTTT
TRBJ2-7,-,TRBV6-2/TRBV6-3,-,CASSYGGVSSYEQYF,TGTGCCAGCAGTTACGGAGGGGTGAGCTCCTACGAGCAGTACTTC
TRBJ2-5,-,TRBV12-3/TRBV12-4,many,CASSLLGAETQYF,TGTGCCAGCAGTTTGCTGGGGGCGGAGACCCAGTACTTC
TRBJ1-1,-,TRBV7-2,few,CASSFHGYTEAFF,TGTGCCAGCAGCTTCCACGGGTACACTGAAGCTTTCTTT
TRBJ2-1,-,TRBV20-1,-,CSAVYEFNEQFF,TGCAGTGCCGTCTATGAGTTCAATGAGCAGTTCTTC
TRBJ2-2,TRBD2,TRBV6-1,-,CASRTSGRSSGELLF,TGTGCCAGCAGGACTAGCGGGAGGAGTTCCGGGGAGCTGCTTTTT
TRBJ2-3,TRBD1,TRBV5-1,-,CASSSKGAITDTQYF,TGCGCCAGCAGCTCGAAGGGGGCAATCACAGATACGCAGTATTTT
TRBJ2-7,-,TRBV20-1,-,CSARTRAGYEQYF,TGCAGTGCTAGAACCCGGGCGGGCTACGAGCAGTACTTC
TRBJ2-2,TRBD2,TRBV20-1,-,CSARGLAGDMSTGELFF,TGCAGTGCTAGAGGACTAGCGGGAGACATGAGCACCGGGGAGCTGTTTTTT
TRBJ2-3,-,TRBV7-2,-,CASSQMGGADTQYF,TGTGCCAGCAGCCAGATGGGGGGCGCAGATACGCAGTATTTT
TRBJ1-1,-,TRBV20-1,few,CSAAGLLNTEAFF,TGCAGTGCTGCGGGGCTCTTGAACACTGAAGCTTTCTTT
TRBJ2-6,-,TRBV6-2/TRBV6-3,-,CASSYSLDRPVLTF,TGTGCCAGCAGTTACTCGCTGGATAGACCCGTCCTGACTTTC
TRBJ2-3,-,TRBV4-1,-,CASSTPVSTDTQYF,TGCGCCAGCAGCACCCCGGTTAGCACAGATACGCAGTATTTT
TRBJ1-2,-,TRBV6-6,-,CASSGTFRYGYTF,TGTGCCAGCAGCGGGACATTTCGCTATGGCTACACCTTC
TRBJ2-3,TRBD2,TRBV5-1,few,CASSRPGLAGVTDTQYF,TGCGCCAGCAGCCGACCGGGACTAGCGGGGGTCACAGATACGCAGTATTTT
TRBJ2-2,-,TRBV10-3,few,CAISFENTGELFF,TGTGCCATCAGCTTCGAGAACACCGGGGAGCTGTTTTTT
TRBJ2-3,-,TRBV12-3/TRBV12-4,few,CASRIGGARDTQYF,TGTGCCAGCAGGATAGGGGGGGCCCGAGATACGCAGTATTTT
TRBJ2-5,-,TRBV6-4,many,CASSDSIKKGRRETQYF,TGTGCCAGCAGTGACTCGATTAAAAAGGGGCGGAGGGAGACCCAGTACTTC
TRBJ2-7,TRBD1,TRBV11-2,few,CASSLNGQGGAEQYF,TGTGCCAGCAGCCTTAATGGACAGGGTGGCGCCGAGCAGTACTTC
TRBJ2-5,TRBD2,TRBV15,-,CATSRPTTSGTYQETQYF,TGTGCCACCAGCAGACCTACTACTAGCGGCACGTACCAAGAGACCCAGTACTTC
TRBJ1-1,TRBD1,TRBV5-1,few,CASSSGTGVAEAFF,TGCGCCAGCAGCTCCGGGACAGGGGTGGCTGAAGCTTTCTTT
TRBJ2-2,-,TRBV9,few,CASSVGGWGGGDTGELFF,TGTGCCAGCAGCGTAGGGGGATGGGGAGGGGGAGATACCGGGGAGCTGTTTTTT
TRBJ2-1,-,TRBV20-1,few,CSARDRPVGGLNEQFF,TGCAGTGCTAGAGATCGACCGGTGGGGGGCTTAAATGAGCAGTTCTTC
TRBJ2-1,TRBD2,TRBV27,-,CASSDLTSGRYNEQFF,TGTGCCAGCAGTGATTTGACTAGCGGGAGATACAATGAGCAGTTCTTC
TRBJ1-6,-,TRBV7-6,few,CASSQQGTNSPLHF,TGTGCCAGCAGCCAACAGGGAACGAATTCACCCCTCCACTTT
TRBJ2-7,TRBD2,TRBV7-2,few,CASSFGTRAYEQYF,TGTGCCAGCAGCTTCGGGACTAGAGCCTACGAGCAGTACTTC
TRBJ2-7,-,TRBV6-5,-,CAIGRISGEQYF,TGTGCCATAGGCAGGATATCGGGCGAGCAGTACTTC
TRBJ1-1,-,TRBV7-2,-,CASSLERNTAAFF,TGTGCCAGCAGCTTAGAACGGAACACTGCAGCTTTCTTT
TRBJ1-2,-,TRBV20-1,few,CSALRGGPLEGYTF,TGCAGTGCCCTGCGGGGAGGGCCGTTGGAGGGCTACACCTTC
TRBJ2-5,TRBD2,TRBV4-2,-,CASSQGARRGGLETQYF,TGTGCCAGCAGCCAAGGGGCTAGGCGGGGGGGCCTGGAGACCCAGTACTTC
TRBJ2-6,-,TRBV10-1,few,CASSVDSGANVLTF,TGCGCCAGCAGCGTTGACAGTGGGGCCAACGTCCTGACTTTC